This T cell receptor (beta chain) was sequenced for a study of identical twins. Study results and limitations: For cord blood, abundant beta clonotypes had fewer insertions, unlike memory repertoires, which showed none.

V was cut by 0 bases and J by 1 base, with 9 bases left in between. The CDR3 is 15 residues long. CDR1 and CDR2 from the germline V gene are SEHNR and FQNEAQ (reference sequence). Via MiXCR, TCRdb re-called the 5' RACE reads, giving one row per CDR3 protein. Of hundreds of thousands of distinct CDR3 sequences in the sample, 20% to 25% were seen once. This clonotype was picked up a small number of times. The antigen remains unidentified. In addition, the sample was reused for a study of T cells expressing NK-cell markers.

Material: CD4+ T cells sorted from blood. The chain employs TRBV7-9 and TRBJ1-1, with D perhaps TRBD1 (6 bases). The source is a young woman in good health. The CDR3 region is CASSLAGTTNTEAFF. CDR3 coding DNA: TGTGCCAGCAGCTTAGCGGGGACAACGAACACTGAAGCTTTCTTT.